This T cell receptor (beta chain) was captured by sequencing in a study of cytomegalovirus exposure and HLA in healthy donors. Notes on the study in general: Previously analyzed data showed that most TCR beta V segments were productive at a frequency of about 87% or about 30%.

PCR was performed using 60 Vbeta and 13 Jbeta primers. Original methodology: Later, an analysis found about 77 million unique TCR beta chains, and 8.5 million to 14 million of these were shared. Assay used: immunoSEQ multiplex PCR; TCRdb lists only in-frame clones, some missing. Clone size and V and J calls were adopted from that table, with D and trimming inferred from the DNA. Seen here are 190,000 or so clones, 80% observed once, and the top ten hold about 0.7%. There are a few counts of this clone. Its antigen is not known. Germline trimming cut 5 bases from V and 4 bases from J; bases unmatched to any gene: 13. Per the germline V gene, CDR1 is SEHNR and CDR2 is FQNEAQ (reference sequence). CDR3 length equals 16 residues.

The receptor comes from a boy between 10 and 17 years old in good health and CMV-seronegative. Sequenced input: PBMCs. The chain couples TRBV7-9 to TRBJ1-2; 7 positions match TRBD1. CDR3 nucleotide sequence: TGTGCCAGCAGCATCGACCGGGACAGTGGGCTCTATGGCTACACCTTC. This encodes CASSIDRDSGLYGYTF. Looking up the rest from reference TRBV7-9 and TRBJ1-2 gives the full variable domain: DTGVSQNPRHKITKRGQNVTFRCDPISEHNRLYWYRQTLGQGPEFLTYFQNEAQLEKSRLLSDRFSAERPKGSFSTLEIQRTEQGDSAMYLCASSIDRDSGLYGYTFGSGTRLTVV.